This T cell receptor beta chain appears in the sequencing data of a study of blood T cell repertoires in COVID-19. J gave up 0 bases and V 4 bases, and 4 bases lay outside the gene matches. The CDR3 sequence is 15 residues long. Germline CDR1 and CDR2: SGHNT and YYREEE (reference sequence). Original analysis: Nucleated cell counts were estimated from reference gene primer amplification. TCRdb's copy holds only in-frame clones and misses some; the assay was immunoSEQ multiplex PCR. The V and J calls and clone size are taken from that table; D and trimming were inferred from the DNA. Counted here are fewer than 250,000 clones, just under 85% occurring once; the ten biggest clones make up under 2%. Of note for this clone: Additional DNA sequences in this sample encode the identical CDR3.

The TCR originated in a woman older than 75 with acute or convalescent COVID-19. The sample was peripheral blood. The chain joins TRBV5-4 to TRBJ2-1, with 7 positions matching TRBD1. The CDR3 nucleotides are TGTGCCAGCAGCCCACCAGGGGGCTCCTACAATGAGCAGTTCTTC. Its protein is CASSPPGGSYNEQFF.